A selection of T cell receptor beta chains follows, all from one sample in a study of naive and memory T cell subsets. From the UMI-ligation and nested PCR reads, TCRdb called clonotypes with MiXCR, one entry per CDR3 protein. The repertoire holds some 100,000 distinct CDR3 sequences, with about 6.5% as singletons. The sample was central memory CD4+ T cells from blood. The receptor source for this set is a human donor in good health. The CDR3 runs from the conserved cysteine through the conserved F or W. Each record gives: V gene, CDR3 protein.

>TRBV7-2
CASSLEGVGGAFF
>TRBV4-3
CASSQGLQRALEAFF
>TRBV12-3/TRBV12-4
CASSLDRGQKQHF
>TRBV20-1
CSARGVHDNQPQHF
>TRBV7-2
CASSLQGTGGYEQYF
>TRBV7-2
CASSPTSANTQYF
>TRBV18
CASSPPLTGGVYGYTF
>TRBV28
CASRSPYRSDTQYF
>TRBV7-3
CASSRSGTGVEQYF
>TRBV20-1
CSAEDPFWATNEKLFF
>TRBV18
CASSTGTSMNTEAFF
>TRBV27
CASSRGGPNTEAFF
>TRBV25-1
CASSETGRKPYEQYF
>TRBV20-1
CSARPATSYEQYF
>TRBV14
CASSLNRDRGDEQYF
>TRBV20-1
CSASVGMLNEQFF
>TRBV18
CASSPSLGSGVQFF